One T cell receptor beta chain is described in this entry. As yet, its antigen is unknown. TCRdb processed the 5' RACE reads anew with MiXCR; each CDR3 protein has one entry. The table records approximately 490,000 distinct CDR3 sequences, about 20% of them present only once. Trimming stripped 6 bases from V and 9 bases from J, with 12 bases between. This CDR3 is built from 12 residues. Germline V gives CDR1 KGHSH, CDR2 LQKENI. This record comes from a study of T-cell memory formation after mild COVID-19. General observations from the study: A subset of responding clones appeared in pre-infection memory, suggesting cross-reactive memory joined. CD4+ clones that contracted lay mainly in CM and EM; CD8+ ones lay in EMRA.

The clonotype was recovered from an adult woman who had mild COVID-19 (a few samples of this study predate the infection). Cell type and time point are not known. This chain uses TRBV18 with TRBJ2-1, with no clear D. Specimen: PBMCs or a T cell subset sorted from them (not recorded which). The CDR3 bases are TGTGCCAGCTCCCCAAACGAGATTGAGCAGTTCTTC. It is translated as CASSPNEIEQFF.